This TCR beta chain was documented in a study of identical twins. On this clonotype itself: Its antigen is unknown.

cDNA carried unique molecular identifiers, and a universal primer site was added by template switching. MiXCR, run by TCRdb on the 5' RACE reads, gives a single entry per CDR3 protein. The repertoire holds around 500,000 distinct CDR3 sequences, over 12% seen once, with 0.52% in the top ten. Looked up from germline, CDR1 is KGHDR and CDR2 is SFDVKD. This CDR3 is built from 15 residues. The V end lost 0 bases, the J end lost 3 bases, and 9 bases lay between the germline ends. Whole-study findings and limits: For cord blood, abundant beta clonotypes had fewer insertions, unlike memory repertoires, which showed none.

The same specimen was also included in a second study, on yellow fever vaccine responses in identical twins.

Sequencing input: CD4+ T cells sorted from blood. This TCR derives from a woman between 18 and 29 years old in good health. The genes are TRBV24-1 and TRBJ2-3; D gene unclear. The DNA of the CDR3 is TGTGCCACCAGTGATTTGGCAGACGGGACAGATACGCAGTATTTT. It translates to CATSDLADGTDTQYF.